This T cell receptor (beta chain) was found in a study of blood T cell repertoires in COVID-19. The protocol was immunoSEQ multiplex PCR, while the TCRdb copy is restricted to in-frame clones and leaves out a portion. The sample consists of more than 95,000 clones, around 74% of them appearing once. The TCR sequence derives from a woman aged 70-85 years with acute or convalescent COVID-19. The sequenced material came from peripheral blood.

The CDR3 sequence is CASIRDRAGGQPQHF. The CDR3 DNA reads as TGTGCCAGCATCCGAGACAGGGCAGGTGGACAGCCCCAGCATTTT. V gene TRBV2 combines with J gene TRBJ1-5; 7 bases agree with TRBD1. Per germline, CDR1 SNHLY and CDR2 FYNNEI. After removal of 7 bases from V and 7 bases from J, the junction contained 13 bases not matched to a gene. The CDR3 length is 15 residues.